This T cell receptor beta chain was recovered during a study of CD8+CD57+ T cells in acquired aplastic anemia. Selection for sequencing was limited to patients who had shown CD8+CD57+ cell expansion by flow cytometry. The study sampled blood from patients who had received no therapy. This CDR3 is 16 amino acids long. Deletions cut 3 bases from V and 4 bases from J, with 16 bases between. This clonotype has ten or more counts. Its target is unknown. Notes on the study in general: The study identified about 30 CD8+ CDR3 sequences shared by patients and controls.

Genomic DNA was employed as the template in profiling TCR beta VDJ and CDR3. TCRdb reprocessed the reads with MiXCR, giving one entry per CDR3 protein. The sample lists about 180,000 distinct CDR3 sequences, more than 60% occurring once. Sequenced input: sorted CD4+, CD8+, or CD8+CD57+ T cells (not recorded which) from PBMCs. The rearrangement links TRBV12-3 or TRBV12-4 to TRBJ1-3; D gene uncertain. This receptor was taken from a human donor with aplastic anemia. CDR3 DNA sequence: TGTGCCAGCAGTTTGAGAGTCACGGTTAGAGGAAACACCATATATTTT. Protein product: CASSLRVTVRGNTIYF.